The 23 T cell receptor beta chains in this list originate from one sample, sequenced in a study of blood T cells in healthy people across ages. With a J-beta primer mix and a sample-barcoded 5' primer, a second PCR ran about 7 to 12 cycles. TCRdb re-called the 5' RACE reads with MiXCR, one entry per CDR3 protein. This sample has approximately 770,000 distinct CDR3 sequences, with 55% to 75% found just once. The sample consisted of blood. Receptor source: a young man in good health.

This clonotype was counted ten times or more. The chain uses TRBV7-2 and TRBJ2-1; a weak D match, TRBD2 (5 bases). The CDR3 is 14 residues long. In germline, CDR1 is SGHTA, CDR2 FQGNSA. Deletions cut 5 bases from V and 7 bases from J, with 15 bases between. CDR3 coding DNA: TGTGCCAGCAGCACGGCCGGTGGGAGAAATGAGCAGTTCTTC. Translating gives CASSTAGGRNEQFF.

This clonotype appeared a few times. The rearrangement uses TRBV3-1 and TRBJ2-7; 7 bases line up with TRBD1. CDR3 size: 14 residues. Germline CDR1 and CDR2: LGHDT and YNNKEL (reference sequence). V shed 2 bases, J shed 3 bases, and the junction held 4 bases outside the gene matches. The CDR3 sequence is CASSQWDRLYEQYF. The DNA of the CDR3 is TGTGCCAGCAGCCAATGGGACAGACTCTACGAGCAGTACTTC.

The gene calls are TRBV2 and TRBJ1-2, with no clear D. The CDR3 runs to 12 residues. The ends were cut back, 6 bases at V and 4 bases at J, with 9 bases in the middle. CDR1 and CDR2 (germline): SNHLY, FYNNEI. DNA for the CDR3: TGTGCCAGCAGCCTCCTCCGCTATGGCTACACCTTC. It translates to CASSLLRYGYTF.

This clonotype was recorded many times. V is TRBV4-2 and J is TRBJ2-6; D could derive from TRBD1 or TRBD2 (7 bases each). The V end was cut by 1 base, the J end by 3 bases, with 10 bases between. CDR1 and CDR2 from the germline V gene are LGHNA and YNFKEQ. This CDR3 comprises 16 residues. CDR3 DNA: TGTGCCAGCAGCCAAGCAGGGGGGGTTGGGGCCAACGTCCTGACTTTC. As protein: CASSQAGGVGANVLTF.

This clonotype appeared a few times. V and J are TRBV14 and TRBJ2-7; 7 bases agree with TRBD2. Trimming cost V 2 bases and J 2 bases; bases outside gene matches: 3. The CDR3 length is 14 residues. The germline V gene encodes CDR1 SGHDN and CDR2 FVKESK. Written as DNA, the CDR3 is TGTGCCAGCAGCCAACTAGCGGACCCCTACGAGCAGTACTTC. It encodes CASSQLADPYEQYF.

V gene TRBV7-2 combines with J gene TRBJ1-5; possibly TRBD1 for D (5 bases). This CDR3 has 17 amino acids. Trimming shortened V by 1 base and J by 5 bases, and 18 bases separated the two germline ends. Germline V lookup: CDR1 SGHTA, CDR2 FQGNSA. For the CDR3, the DNA is TGTGCCAGCAGCTTAGAGTCTGGGCAGGGATCCCATCAGCCCCAGCATTTT. It translates to CASSLESGQGSHQPQHF. Complete variable domain (other parts from reference TRBV7-2 and TRBJ1-5): GAGVSQSPSNKVTEKGKDVELRCDPISGHTALYWYRQSLGQGLEFLIYFQGNSAPDKSGLPSDRFSAERTGGSVSTLTIQRTQQEDSAVYLCASSLESGQGSHQPQHFGDGTRLSIL.

CDR3 sequence: CSARGAGAASEAFF. The CDR3, as DNA: TGCAGTGCCAGGGGAGCAGGGGCGGCCTCTGAAGCTTTCTTT. V is TRBV20-1 and J is TRBJ1-1; TRBD1 might be the D (6 bases). Deletions cut 6 bases from V and 6 bases from J, with 20 bases between. This CDR3 spans 14 amino acids. Germline CDR1 reads DFQATT; CDR2 reads SNEGSKA (reference sequence).

This clonotype was seen a single time. The chain recombines TRBV2 with TRBJ1-2; perhaps TRBD1 as D (5 bases). Germline-derived CDR1 and CDR2 are SNHLY and FYNNEI. The CDR3 runs to 13 residues. V lost 3 bases and J 5 bases, leaving 10 bases between the germline ends. The CDR3 region has the DNA TGTGCCAGCAGTGATGCGGCAGGGTATGGCTACACCTTC. Translated: CASSDAAGYGYTF.

About this clonotype: One end of the junction is discordant with germline, which a read error may explain. The V gene is TRBV7-7, the J gene TRBJ2-3; 8 bases line up with TRBD2. The CDR3 extends over 15 amino acids. The germline CDR1 and CDR2 sequences are SSHAT and FNYEAQ (reference sequence). Here the CDR3 DNA reads TGTGCTAGCAGCGCGGGACTAGGACATTCAGATACGCAGTATTTT. Amino acid sequence: CASSAGLGHSDTQYF.

This clonotype came up many times. This sequence joins TRBV11-3 and TRBJ2-1, with TRBD2 identical over 9 bases. Germline CDR1 is SGHNT and CDR2 is YENEEA. The CDR3 contains 16 residues. Trimming at V came to 0 bases and at J to 6 bases, leaving 6 bases not matched to a gene. The CDR3 bases are TGTGCCAGCAGCTTAGATCCTAGCGGGATTGGCAATGAGCAGTTCTTC. Its protein product is CASSLDPSGIGNEQFF.

This clonotype was counted once. The CDR3: CSASLQGANYGYTF. The CDR3 DNA follows: TGCAGTGCTAGCCTACAGGGGGCGAACTATGGCTACACCTTC. The chain recombines TRBV20-1 with TRBJ1-2; 9 bases align to TRBD1. The CDR3 loop spans 14 amino acids. V shed 3 bases and J 2 bases; nucleotides not matched to a gene: 4. Germline V gives CDR1 DFQATT, CDR2 SNEGSKA (reference sequence).

The chain employs TRBV15 and TRBJ2-7; 13 nucleotides agree with TRBD2. CDR1 and CDR2 (germline): LNHNV, YYDKDF (reference sequence). V trimming: 0 bases; J trimming: 6 bases; junction bases outside the gene matches: 8. The CDR3 is 17 amino acids. CDR3 nucleotide sequence: TGTGCCACCAGCAGAGATCGCACTAGCGGGAGGGCCCGCGAGCAGTACTTC. Residues: CATSRDRTSGRAREQYF.

V usage is TRBV5-6 and J usage is TRBJ2-4, with 8 bases identical to TRBD2. The CDR3 runs 14 residues. Trimming cost V 4 bases and J 8 bases; bases outside gene matches: 8. Per the germline V gene, CDR1 is SGHDT and CDR2 is YYEEEE. The CDR3 spells CASSTAGGEDIQYF. In DNA form, the CDR3 reads TGTGCCAGCAGCACGGCGGGGGGAGAGGACATTCAGTACTTC. Based on the CDR3 plus reference TRBV5-6 and TRBJ2-4, the full variable domain is DAGVTQSPTHLIKTRGQQVTLRCSPKSGHDTVSWYQQALGQGPQFIFQYYEEEERQRGNFPDRFSGHQFPNYSSELNVNALLLGDSALYLCASSTAGGEDIQYFGAGTRLSVL.

This clonotype appeared a few times. The chain uses TRBV20-1 and TRBJ1-2; D may be TRBD1 (5 bases). Trimming removed 6 bases at V and 5 bases at J, with 16 bases between. The germline V gene has CDR1 DFQATT and CDR2 SNEGSKA (reference sequence). The CDR3 runs to 13 residues. CDR3 region: CSAETENSYGYTF. The CDR3 DNA is TGCAGTGCCGAGACAGAAAATTCTTATGGCTACACCTTC.

V gene TRBV29-1 combines with J gene TRBJ1-5; 8 bases agree with TRBD1. Germline values: CDR1 SQVTM, CDR2 ANQGSEA. The CDR3 is 13 amino acids. The V gene end was trimmed by 7 bases and the J gene end by 7 bases; junction bases not matched to a gene: 9. CDR3 DNA sequence: TGCAGCGCTAACACAGGGGGTGGCCAGCCCCAGCATTTT. This gives the protein CSANTGGGQPQHF.

This chain connects TRBV11-1 to TRBJ2-4, with 7 nucleotides matching TRBD2. The CDR3 is made up of 13 amino acids. Germline trimming cut 9 bases from V and 8 bases from J; bases unmatched to any gene: 10. Germline loops: CDR1 SGHAT, CDR2 FQDESV (reference sequence). CDR3 amino acids: CASSRGGLDIQYF. In DNA form, the CDR3 reads TGTGCCAGTAGCCGCGGGGGTTTAGACATTCAGTACTTC.

This clonotype was picked up many times. The chain recombines TRBV7-2 with TRBJ2-7; a possible D gene is TRBD2 (6 bases). CDR1 and CDR2 from the germline V gene are SGHTA and FQGNSA. CDR3 length: 15 amino acids. Between the trimmed V and J ends, which lost 5 bases and 0 bases, there was a span of 14 bases. In DNA form, the CDR3 reads TGTGCCAGCAGCGTAGGCCCGACTAGCTCCTACGAGCAGTACTTC. It is translated as CASSVGPTSSYEQYF.

This clonotype was counted a few times. The chain links TRBV7-8 to TRBJ2-5, with TRBD2 matching over 8 bases. V lost 6 bases, J lost 2 bases, and 5 bases stayed unmatched. Looked up from germline, CDR1 is SGHVS and CDR2 is FQNEAQ. This CDR3 comprises 14 residues. The CDR3 loop is CASRYTSGQETQYF. Here the CDR3 DNA reads TGTGCCAGCAGATATACTAGCGGTCAAGAGACCCAGTACTTC.

V usage is TRBV9 and J usage is TRBJ2-5; TRBD1 is a possible D gene (6 bases). The end of the DNA aligns better with TRBJ2-7, so the J call may be wrong. The CDR3 totals 14 residues. Germline lookup yields CDR1 SGDLS and CDR2 YYNGEE. The CDR3 DNA reads TGTGCCAGCAGCGTAGATGACAGGTACTACGAGCAGTACTTC. Its translation: CASSVDDRYYEQYF.

The chain employs TRBV2 and TRBJ2-3, with D perhaps matching TRBD2 (5 bases). Per the germline V gene, CDR1 is SNHLY and CDR2 is FYNNEI. With 6 bases removed from V and 3 bases from J, the gap between germline ends came to 7 bases. The CDR3 extends over 12 amino acids. CDR3 nucleotide sequence: TGTGCCAGCAGGTGGGAGACAGATACGCAGTATTTT. Its protein product is CASRWETDTQYF.

This clonotype was seen more than once but under ten times. The chain combines TRBV12-3 or TRBV12-4 with TRBJ2-7; the match to TRBD1 covers 7 bases. This CDR3 comprises 14 residues. The trim removed 2 bases at V and 7 bases at J, leaving 8 bases unmatched. CDR3 protein: CASSLMGTELEQYF. The DNA of the CDR3 is TGTGCCAGCAGTTTAATGGGGACAGAACTTGAGCAGTACTTC.

This clonotype is a singleton in its sample. The chain is built from TRBV15 and TRBJ2-5, with 8 bases identical to TRBD2. The length of the CDR3 is 14 residues. V lost 3 bases and J lost 2; bases outside the gene matches: 2. Germline CDR1 and CDR2: LNHNV and YYDKDF (reference sequence). This CDR3 is CATSSGTRQETQYF. The CDR3, as DNA: TGTGCCACCAGCAGCGGGACTAGGCAAGAGACCCAGTACTTC. The full variable domain, completed using reference TRBV15 and TRBJ2-5, is DAMVIQNPRYQVTQFGKPVTLSCSQTLNHNVMYWYQQKSSQAPKLLFHYYDKDFNNEADTPDNFQSRRPNTSFCFLDIRSPGLGDTAMYLCATSSGTRQETQYFGPGTRLLVL.

The rearrangement uses TRBV5-1 and TRBJ2-3; 10 bases are shared with TRBD1. This CDR3 is built from 14 residues. V was clipped by 5 bases and J by 6 bases; unmatched bases: 6. The germline V gene encodes CDR1 SGHRS and CDR2 YFSETQ. The CDR3, as DNA: TGCGCCAGCAGTGTGGGGACAGGGGCCGATACGCAGTATTTT. Its protein is CASSVGTGADTQYF.